This paragraph covers one TCR beta chain sequence. Its antigen remains undetermined. This record comes from a study of T cells expressing NK-cell markers (dated by TCRdb to the early 2020s). Broadly, across the study: Three sorted T-cell subsets (CD3+CD56+NKG2C+, CD3+CD56+NKG2C- and CD3+CD56-NKG2C+) from 7 to 9 donors had their TCR beta-chain repertoires profiled. Libraries were sequenced as 2 x 150 bp reads on Illumina HiSeq 2000/2500, MiSeq or NextSeq. The study sequenced eight donors, all healthy volunteers chosen at random: three men and five women. Among the eight sequenced donors, seven were HCMV-seropositive and one was HCMV-seronegative.

Points the paper makes about the study in general: In over five donors, the dominant CD3+CD56+NKG2C+ clonotypes were among the top 10 CD8+ clonotypes and accounted for about 1.0-7.0% of CD8+ T cells. It remained unclear whether the expanded NKG2C-expressing T cell clones were specific for HCMV antigens. Those dominant clonotypes were again the most abundant among CD3+CD56-NKG2C+ cells in several donors, at about 25-60.1%.

A commercial ELISA kit detecting HCMV-specific IgG in serum was used to determine HCMV serostatus. Ficoll density gradient centrifugation was used to isolate peripheral blood mononuclear cells from blood. Instrument on record: Illumina HiSeq 2000. The TCR beta cDNA libraries were made using 5'RACE template switching, a step that added both a universal primer site and unique molecular identifiers. Priming for cDNA synthesis came from the TCR beta constant segment, and two successive PCR amplification steps followed. In the source study's methods: MIGEC was used to demultiplex reads and group reads by UMI, and MiTCR was used to assemble and quantify clonotypes. Only TCR cDNA sequences supported by at least two reads were kept to exclude erroneous sequences. The tcR package was used for downstream repertoire analysis, with clonotypes matched between fractions based on CDR3 nucleotide sequence plus V segment. Antigen specificity was annotated against VDJdb with VDJmatch, allowing one amino acid substitution in CDR3. TCRdb reprocessed the reads, reporting each CDR3 protein sequence once and no DNA. The V and J calls follow TCRdb's processing rather than the paper's. This sample's listing comprises 500,000 to 600,000 distinct CDR3 sequences. The top ten clones comprise 3% to 4.5% of the sample.

Reading from cysteine to phenylalanine, the CDR3 counts 15 amino acids. Only the protein is on record. Per the germline V gene, SGHAT is the CDR1 and FQNNGV is the CDR2. Sample: blood T cells: a sorted CD56 or NKG2C T cell subset, CD4+ or CD8+ T cells, or bulk PBMC T cells (not recorded which). The clonotype originates from a man in his late teens or twenties in good health. Donor details come from another sample of the same person, matched by shared clones. The rearrangement joined TRBV11-2 to TRBJ2-7; TCRdb proposes TRBD1, but this gene call is untestable without DNA. CDR3 sequence: CASTLAGVRGYEQYF.